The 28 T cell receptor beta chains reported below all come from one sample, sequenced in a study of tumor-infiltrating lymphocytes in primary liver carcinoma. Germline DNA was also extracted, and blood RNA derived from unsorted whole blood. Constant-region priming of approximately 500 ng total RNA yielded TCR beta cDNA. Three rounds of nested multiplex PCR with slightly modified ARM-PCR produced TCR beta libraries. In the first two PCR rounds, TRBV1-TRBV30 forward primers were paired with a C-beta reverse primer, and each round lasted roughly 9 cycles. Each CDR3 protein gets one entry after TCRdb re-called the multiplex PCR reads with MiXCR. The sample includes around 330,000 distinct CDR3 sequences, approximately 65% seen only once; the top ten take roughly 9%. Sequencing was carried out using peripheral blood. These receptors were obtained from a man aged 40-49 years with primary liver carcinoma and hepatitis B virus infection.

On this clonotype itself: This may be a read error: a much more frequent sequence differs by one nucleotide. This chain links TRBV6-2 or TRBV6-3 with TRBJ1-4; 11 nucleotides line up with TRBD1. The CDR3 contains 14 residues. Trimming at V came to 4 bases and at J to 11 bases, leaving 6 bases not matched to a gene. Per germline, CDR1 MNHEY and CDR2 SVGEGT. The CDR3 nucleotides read TGTGCCAGCAGTTCCAGGACAGGGGGCAGGAAACTGTTTTTT. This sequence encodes CASSSRTGGRKLFF.

The CDR3 loop is CSAYRQGTEAFF. DNA of the CDR3: TGCAGTGCCTACAGACAGGGGACTGAAGCTTTCTTT. The chain couples TRBV20-1 to TRBJ1-1; TRBD1 agrees at 8 bases. The CDR3 length is 12 residues. Germline V gene sequence: CDR1 DFQATT, CDR2 SNEGSKA (reference sequence). V gave up 6 bases and J gave up 5 bases; unmatched junction bases: 5.

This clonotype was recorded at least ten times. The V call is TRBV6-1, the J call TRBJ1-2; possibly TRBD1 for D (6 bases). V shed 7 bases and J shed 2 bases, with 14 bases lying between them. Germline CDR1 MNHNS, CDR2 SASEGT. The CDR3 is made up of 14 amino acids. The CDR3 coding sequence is TGTGCCAGCACCGAGACAGGTTGGAACTATGGCTACACCTTC. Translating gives CASTETGWNYGYTF.

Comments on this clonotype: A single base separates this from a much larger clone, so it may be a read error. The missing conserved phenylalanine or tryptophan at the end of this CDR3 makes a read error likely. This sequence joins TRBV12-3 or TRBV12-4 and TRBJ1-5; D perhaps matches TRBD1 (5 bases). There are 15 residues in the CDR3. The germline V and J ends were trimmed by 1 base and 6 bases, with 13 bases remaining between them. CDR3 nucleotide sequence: TGTGCCAGCAGTTTAGTCGCAGGGAAGGGTCAGCCCCAGCATTCT. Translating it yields CASSLVAGKGQPQHS.

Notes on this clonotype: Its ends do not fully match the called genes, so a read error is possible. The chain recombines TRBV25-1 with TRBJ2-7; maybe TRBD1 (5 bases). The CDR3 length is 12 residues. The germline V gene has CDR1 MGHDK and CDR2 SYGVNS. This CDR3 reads CTSSDDSREQYF. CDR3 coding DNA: TGTACCAGCAGTGATGACAGCAGGGAGCAGTACTTC.

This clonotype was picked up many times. The CDR3 loop reads CASSQTSGEQYF. CDR3 in DNA: TGTGCCAGCAGTCAAACTAGCGGAGAGCAGTACTTC. The chain is built from TRBV6-2 or TRBV6-3 and TRBJ2-7; 8 nucleotides align to TRBD2. The trim removed 5 bases at V and 7 bases at J, leaving 4 bases unmatched. The CDR3 runs 12 residues. Germline values: CDR1 MNHEY, CDR2 SVGEGT.

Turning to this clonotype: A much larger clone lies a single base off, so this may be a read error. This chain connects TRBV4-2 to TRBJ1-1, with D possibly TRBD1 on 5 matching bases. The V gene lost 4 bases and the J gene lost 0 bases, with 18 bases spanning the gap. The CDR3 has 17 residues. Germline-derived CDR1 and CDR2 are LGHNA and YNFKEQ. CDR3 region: CASSRVRDGRMNTEAFF. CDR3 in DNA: TGTGCCAGCAGCCGAGTCCGGGACGGAAGAATGAACACTGAAGCTTTCTTT.

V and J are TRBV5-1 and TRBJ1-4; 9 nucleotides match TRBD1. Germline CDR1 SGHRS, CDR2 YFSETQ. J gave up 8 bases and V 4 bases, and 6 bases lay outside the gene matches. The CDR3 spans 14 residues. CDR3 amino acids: CASSPGQGGEKLFF. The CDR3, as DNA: TGCGCCAGCAGCCCGGGACAGGGAGGGGAAAAACTGTTTTTT.

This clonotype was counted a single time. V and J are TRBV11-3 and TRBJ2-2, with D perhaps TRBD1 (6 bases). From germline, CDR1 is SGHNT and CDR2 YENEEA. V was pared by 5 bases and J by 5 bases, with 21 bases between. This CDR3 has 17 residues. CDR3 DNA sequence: TGTGCCAGCAGCAAAACCTTTAGACAGGAGGAAACCGGGGAGCTGTTTTTT. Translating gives CASSKTFRQEETGELFF.

DNA of the CDR3: TGTGCCAGCAGCCGGACACAGGTTTCACCCGTACACTTT. This sequence encodes CASSRTQVSPVHF. V is TRBV11-1 and J is TRBJ1-6; a possible D gene is TRBD1 (5 bases). The germline V gene has CDR1 SGHAT and CDR2 FQDESV (reference sequence). V lost 5 bases and J 19 bases, leaving 21 bases between the germline ends. This CDR3 spans 13 amino acids. The full variable domain, its missing parts supplied by reference TRBV11-1 and TRBJ1-6, is EAEVAQSPRYKITEKSQAVAFWCDPISGHATLYWYRQILGQGPELLVQFQDESVVDDSQLPKDRFSAERLKGVDSTLKIQPAELGDSAMYLCASSRTQVSPVHFGNGTRLTVT.

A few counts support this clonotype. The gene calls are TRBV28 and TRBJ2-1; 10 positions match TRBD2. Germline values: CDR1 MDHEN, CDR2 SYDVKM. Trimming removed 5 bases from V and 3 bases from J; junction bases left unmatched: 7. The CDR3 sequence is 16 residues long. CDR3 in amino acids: CASSPLAGVRYNEQFF. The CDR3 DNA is TGTGCCAGCAGTCCGCTAGCGGGAGTGCGCTACAATGAGCAGTTCTTC. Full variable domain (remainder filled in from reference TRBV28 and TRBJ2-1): DVKVTQSSRYLVKRTGEKVFLECVQDMDHENMFWYRQDPGLGLRLIYFSYDVKMKEKGDIPEGYSVSREKKERFSLILESASTNQTSMYLCASSPLAGVRYNEQFFGPGTRLTVL.

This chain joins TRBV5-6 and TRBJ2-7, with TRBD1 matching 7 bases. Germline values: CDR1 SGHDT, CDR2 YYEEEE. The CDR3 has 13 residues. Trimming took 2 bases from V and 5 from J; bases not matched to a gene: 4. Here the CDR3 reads CASSLQGLNEQYF. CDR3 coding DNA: TGTGCCAGCAGCTTACAGGGGTTGAACGAGCAGTACTTC.

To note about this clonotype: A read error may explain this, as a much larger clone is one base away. CDR3 residues: CASSLRGTDTHYF. CDR3 bases: TGTGCCAGCAGCTTACGGGGCACAGATACGCATTATTTT. V and J are TRBV5-4 and TRBJ2-3, with D perhaps given as TRBD1 or TRBD2 (5 bases each). Germline CDR1 and CDR2: SGHNT and YYREEE (reference sequence). The CDR3 loop spans 13 amino acids.

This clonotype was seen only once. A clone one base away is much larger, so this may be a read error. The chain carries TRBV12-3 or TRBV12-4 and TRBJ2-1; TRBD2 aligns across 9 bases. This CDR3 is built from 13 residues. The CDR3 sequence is CASRLAGVDEQLF. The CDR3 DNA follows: TGTGCCAGCAGACTAGCGGGCGTCGATGAGCAGTTATTC.

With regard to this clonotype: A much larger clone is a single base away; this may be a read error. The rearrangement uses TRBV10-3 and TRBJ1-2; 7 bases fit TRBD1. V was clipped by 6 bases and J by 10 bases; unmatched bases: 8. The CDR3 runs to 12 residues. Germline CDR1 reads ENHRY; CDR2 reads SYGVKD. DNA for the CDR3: TGTGCCATCAGCCCGACAGGGAAGGACTACACCTTC. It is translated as CAISPTGKDYTF.

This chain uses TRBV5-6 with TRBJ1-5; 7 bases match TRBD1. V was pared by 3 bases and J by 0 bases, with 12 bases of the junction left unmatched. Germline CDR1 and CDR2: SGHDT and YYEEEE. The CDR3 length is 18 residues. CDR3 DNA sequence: TGTGCCAGCAGCTCGTACTCAGGGGGAGAAGATAGCAATCAGCCCCAGCATTTT. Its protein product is CASSSYSGGEDSNQPQHF.

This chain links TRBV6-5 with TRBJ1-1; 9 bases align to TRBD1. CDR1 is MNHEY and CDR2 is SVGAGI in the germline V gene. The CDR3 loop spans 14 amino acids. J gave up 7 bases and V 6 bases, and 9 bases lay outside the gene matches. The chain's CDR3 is CASRLGQGLGEAFF. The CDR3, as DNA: TGTGCCAGCAGGTTAGGACAGGGGCTGGGTGAAGCTTTCTTT.

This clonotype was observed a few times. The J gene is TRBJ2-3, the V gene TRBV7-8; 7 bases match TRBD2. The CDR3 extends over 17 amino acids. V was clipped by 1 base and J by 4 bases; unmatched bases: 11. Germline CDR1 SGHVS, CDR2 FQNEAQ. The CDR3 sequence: CASSLEEGGRGADTQYF. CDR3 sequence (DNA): TGTGCCAGCAGCTTAGAGGAGGGAGGGAGAGGGGCAGATACGCAGTATTTT. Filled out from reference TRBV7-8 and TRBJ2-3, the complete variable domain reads GAGVSQSPRYKVAKRGQDVALRCDPISGHVSLFWYQQALGQGPEFLTYFQNEAQLDKSGLPSDRFFAERPEGSVSTLKIQRTQQEDSAVYLCASSLEEGGRGADTQYFGPGTRLTVL.

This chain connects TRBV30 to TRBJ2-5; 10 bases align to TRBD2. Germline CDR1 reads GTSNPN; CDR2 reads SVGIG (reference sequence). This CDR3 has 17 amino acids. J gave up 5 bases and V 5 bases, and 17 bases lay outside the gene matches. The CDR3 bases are TGTGCCTGGGGTGCAGGCCCTAGCGGGAGCCAACAGGAGACCCAGTACTTC. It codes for CAWGAGPSGSQQETQYF.

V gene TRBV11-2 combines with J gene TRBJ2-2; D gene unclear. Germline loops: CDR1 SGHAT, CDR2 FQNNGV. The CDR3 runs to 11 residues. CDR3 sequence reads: CVCRETGELFF. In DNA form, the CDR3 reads TGTGTCTGCAGAGAGACCGGGGAGCTGTTTTTT.

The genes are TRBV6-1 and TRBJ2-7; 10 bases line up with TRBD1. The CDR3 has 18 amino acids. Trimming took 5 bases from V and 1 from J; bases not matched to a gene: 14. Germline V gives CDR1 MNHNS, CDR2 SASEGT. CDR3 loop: CASSSPLGWDRGSYEQYF. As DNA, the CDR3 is TGTGCCAGCAGTTCACCGCTAGGTTGGGACAGGGGTTCCTACGAGCAGTACTTC.

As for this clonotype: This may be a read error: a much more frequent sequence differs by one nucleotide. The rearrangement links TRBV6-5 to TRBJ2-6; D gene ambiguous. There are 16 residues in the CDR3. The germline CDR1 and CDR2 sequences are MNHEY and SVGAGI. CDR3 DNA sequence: TGTGCCAGCAGTTTTCAAGCCACCTCTGGGACCAACGTCCTGACTTTC. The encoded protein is CASSFQATSGTNVLTF.

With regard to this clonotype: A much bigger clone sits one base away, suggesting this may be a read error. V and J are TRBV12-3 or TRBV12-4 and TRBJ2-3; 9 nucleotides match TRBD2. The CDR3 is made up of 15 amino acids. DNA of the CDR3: TGTGCCAGCAGGGTAGGGCTAGCGGGGACAGATTCGCAGTATTTT. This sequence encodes CASRVGLAGTDSQYF.

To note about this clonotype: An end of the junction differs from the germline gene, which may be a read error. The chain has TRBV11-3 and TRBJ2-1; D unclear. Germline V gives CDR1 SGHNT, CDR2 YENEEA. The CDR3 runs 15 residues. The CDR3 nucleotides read TGTGCCAGCAGCTTAGGAGGCAGGAGTGACAATGAGCCGTTCTTC. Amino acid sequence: CASSLGGRSDNEPFF.

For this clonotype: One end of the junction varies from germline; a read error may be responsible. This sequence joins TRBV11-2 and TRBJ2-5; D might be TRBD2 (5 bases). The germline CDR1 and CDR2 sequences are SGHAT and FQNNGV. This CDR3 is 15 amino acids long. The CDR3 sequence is CAGSIGGAKQETQYF. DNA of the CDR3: TGTGCCGGCAGCATAGGAGGCGCAAAGCAAGAGACCCAGTACTTC.

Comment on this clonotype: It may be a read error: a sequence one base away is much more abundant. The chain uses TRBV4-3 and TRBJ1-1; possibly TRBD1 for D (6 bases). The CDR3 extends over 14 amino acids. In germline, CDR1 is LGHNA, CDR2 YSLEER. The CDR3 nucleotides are TGCGTCAGCAGCCTTCTTCAAACAGGGCCTGAAGCTTTCTTT. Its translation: CVSSLLQTGPEAFF.

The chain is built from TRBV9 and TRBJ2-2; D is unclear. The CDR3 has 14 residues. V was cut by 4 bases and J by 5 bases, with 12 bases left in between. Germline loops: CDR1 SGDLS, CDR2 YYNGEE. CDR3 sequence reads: CASSSYKNTGELFF. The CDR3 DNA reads TGTGCCAGCAGCTCCTACAAGAATACCGGGGAGCTGTTTTTT.

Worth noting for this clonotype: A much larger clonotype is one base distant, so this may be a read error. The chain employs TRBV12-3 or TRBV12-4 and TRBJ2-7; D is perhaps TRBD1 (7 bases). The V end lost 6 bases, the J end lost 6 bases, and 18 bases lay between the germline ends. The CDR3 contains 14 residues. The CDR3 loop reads CASSRGVLRGEQYF. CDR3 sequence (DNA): TGTGCCAGCAGCAGGGGGGTCCTACGCGGCGAGCAGTACTTC.